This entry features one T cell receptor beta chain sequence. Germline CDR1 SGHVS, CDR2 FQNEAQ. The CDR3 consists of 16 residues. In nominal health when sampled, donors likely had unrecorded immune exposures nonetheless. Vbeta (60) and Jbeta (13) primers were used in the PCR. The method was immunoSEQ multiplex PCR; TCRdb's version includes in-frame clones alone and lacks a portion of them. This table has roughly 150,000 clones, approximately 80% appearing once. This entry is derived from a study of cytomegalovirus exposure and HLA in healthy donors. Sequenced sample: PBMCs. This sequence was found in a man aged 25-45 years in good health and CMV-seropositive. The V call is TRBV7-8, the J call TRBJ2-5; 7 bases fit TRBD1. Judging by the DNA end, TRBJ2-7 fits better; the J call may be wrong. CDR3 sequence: CASSLALGQTTYEQYF. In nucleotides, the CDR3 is TGTGCCAGCAGCTTAGCGCTGGGACAGACTACCTACGAGCAGTACTTC.